The rows below give T cell receptor beta chains drawn from one sample of a study of beta chain features in type 1 diabetes. The data were produced by immunoSEQ multiplex PCR, yet TCRdb's version contains in-frame clones alone and is incomplete. The sample has under 200,000 clones, around 10% seen once. Sequencing was carried out using central memory CD4+ T cells from blood. Receptor source: a young man with type 1 diabetes. CDR3s include the opening cysteine and the closing phenylalanine or tryptophan.

TRBJ2-2	TRBV5-1	CASSRGARGDTGELFF
TRBJ1-1	TRBV7-9	CASSLDGGYTEAFF
TRBJ2-3	TRBV2	CASTLAGGPTDTQYF
TRBJ2-3	TRBV6-6	CASSHGLAGTVNTQYF
TRBJ1-4	TRBV2	CASSVSRENEKLFF
TRBJ1-5	TRBV7-8	CASSLIDQPQHF
TRBJ2-5	TRBV2	CASTGLRLETQYF
TRBJ2-5	TRBV6-6	CASSSRPETQYF
TRBJ2-2	TRBV19	CATRGLAGGTGELFF
TRBJ1-5	TRBV27	CASKTGGRPQHF
TRBJ2-6	TRBV28	CASSPTGAGANVLTF
TRBJ1-1	TRBV7-9	CASSLSDRGAFF
TRBJ2-2	TRBV7-9	CASSLVAGVTGELFF
TRBJ2-3	TRBV7-3	CASSRGADTQYF
TRBJ1-1	TRBV29-1	CSVVQGYAEAFF
TRBJ1-2	TRBV30	CAWSAGTGGRSGYTF
TRBJ1-4	TRBV5-1	CASSGQGAVANEKLFF
TRBJ2-5	TRBV10-3	CAISDEREKTQYF
TRBJ2-5	TRBV28	CASSLAGIQYF
TRBJ1-5	TRBV7-9	CASGREDQPQHF
TRBJ2-5	TRBV11-2	CASSLGRQETQYF
TRBJ2-5	TRBV29-1	CSVEDTGRGQETQYF
TRBJ1-5	TRBV13	CASSRQGLGQPQHF
TRBJ2-1	TRBV29-1	CSVVGTSGTYNEQFF
TRBJ1-1	TRBV28	CASSFIDRGQNTEAFF
TRBJ2-2	TRBV2	CASSVDSTGELFF
TRBJ2-4	TRBV27	CASRPSGRGAKNIQYF
TRBJ2-1	TRBV5-6	CASSSSTSGHYNEQFF
TRBJ2-5	TRBV28	CASRTGTGWTQYF
TRBJ2-5	TRBV19	CASSTKRQTLQETQYF
TRBJ2-5	TRBV29-1	CSVARGRPNQETQYF
TRBJ1-5	TRBV30	CAWDTGPSQPQHF
TRBJ2-7	TRBV28	CASSLTGHQDYEQYF
TRBJ1-5	TRBV7-2	CASSFDRGHSQPQHF
TRBJ2-1	TRBV6-5	CASRTSSYNEQFF
TRBJ1-1	TRBV28	CASSLWSVDEAFF
TRBJ2-3	TRBV18	CASSPPTRQSDTQYF
TRBJ1-4	TRBV4-3	CASSRGQGVVGEKLFF
TRBJ2-1	TRBV19	CASSTLAGGSYNEQFF
TRBJ2-6	TRBV7-9	CASSLFPRANVLTF
TRBJ1-1	TRBV11-3	CASSLDSNTEAFF
TRBJ1-5	TRBV11-2	CASSSGGTGNQPQHF